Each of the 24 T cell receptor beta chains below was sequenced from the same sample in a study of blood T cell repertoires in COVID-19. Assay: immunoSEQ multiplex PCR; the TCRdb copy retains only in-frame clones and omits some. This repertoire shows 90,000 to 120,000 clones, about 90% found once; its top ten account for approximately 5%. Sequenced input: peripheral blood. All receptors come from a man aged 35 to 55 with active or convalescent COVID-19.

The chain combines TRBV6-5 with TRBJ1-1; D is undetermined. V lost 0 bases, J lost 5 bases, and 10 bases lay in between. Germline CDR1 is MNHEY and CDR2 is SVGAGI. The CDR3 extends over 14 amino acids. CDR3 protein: CASSYSRGRTEAFF. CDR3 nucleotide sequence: TGTGCCAGCAGTTACTCGCGGGGAAGGACTGAAGCTTTCTTT.

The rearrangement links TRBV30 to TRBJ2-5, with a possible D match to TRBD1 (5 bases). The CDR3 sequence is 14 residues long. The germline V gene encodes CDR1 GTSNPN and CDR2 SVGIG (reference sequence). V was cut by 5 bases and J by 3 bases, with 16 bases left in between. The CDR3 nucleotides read TGTGCCTGGGACACGAGAACAGGAGAAGAGACCCAGTACTTC. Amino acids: CAWDTRTGEETQYF.

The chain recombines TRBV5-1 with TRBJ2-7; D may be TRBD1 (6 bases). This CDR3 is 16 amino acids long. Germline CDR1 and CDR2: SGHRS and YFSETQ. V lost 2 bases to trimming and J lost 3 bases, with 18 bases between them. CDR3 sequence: CASSFGIRGFRYEQYF. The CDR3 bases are TGCGCCAGCAGCTTCGGGATTAGGGGGTTCCGCTACGAGCAGTACTTC.

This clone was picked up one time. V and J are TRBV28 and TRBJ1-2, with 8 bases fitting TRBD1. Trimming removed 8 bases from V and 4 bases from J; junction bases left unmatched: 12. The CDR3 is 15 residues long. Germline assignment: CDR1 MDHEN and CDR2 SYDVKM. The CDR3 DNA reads TGTGCCAGCGGAGTACCGGGACAGGTACTCTATGGCTACACCTTC. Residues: CASGVPGQVLYGYTF.

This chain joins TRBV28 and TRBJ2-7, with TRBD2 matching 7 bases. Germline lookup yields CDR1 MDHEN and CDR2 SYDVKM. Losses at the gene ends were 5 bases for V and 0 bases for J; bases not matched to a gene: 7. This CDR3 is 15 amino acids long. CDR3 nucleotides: TGTGCCAGCAGTCCTGCCGGGACTACCTCCTACGAGCAGTACTTC. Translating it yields CASSPAGTTSYEQYF.

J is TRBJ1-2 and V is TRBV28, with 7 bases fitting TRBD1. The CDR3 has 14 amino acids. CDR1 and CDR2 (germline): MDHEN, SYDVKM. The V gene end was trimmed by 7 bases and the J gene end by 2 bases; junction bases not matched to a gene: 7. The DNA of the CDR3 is TGTGCCAGCAAGACCGGACAGGACAACTATGGCTACACCTTC. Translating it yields CASKTGQDNYGYTF.

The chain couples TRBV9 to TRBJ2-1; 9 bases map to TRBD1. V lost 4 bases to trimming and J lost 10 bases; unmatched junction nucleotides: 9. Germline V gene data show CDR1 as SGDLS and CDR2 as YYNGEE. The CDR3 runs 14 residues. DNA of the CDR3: TGTGCCAGCAGCCGACAGGGGGGGGCCCCCGAGCAGTTCTTC. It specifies CASSRQGGAPEQFF.

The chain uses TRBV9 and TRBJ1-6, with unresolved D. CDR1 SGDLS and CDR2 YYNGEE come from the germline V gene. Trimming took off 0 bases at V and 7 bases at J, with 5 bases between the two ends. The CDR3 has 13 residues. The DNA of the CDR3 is TGTGCCAGCAGCGTAGATCGGAATTCACCCCTCCACTTT. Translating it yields CASSVDRNSPLHF.

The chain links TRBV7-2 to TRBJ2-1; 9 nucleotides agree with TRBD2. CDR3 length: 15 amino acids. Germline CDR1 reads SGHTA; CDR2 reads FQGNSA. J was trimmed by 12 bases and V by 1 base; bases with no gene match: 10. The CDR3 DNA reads TGTGCCAGCAGCTTAGGGCTAGCGGGGAGAACGGGGCAGTTCTTC. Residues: CASSLGLAGRTGQFF.

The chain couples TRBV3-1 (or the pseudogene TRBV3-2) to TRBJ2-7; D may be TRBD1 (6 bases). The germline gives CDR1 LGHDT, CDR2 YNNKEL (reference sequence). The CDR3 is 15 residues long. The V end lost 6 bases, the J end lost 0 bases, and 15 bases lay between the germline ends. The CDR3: CASSPTGTSSYEQYF. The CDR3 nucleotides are TGTGCCAGCAGTCCGACAGGCACGAGCTCCTACGAGCAGTACTTC.

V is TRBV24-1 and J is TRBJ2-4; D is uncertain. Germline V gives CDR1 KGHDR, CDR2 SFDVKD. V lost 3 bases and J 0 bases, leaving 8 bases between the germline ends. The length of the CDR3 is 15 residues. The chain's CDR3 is CATSDPFVAKNIQYF. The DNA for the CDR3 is TGTGCCACCAGTGATCCTTTTGTAGCCAAAAACATTCAGTACTTC.

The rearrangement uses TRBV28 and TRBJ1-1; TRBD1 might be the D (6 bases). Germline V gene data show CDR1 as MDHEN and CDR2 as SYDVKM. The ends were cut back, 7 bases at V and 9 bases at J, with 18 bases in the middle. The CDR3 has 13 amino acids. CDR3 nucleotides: TGTGCCAGCATCCCCCCCGAGACAGGTAAAGCTTTCTTT. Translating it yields CASIPPETGKAFF.

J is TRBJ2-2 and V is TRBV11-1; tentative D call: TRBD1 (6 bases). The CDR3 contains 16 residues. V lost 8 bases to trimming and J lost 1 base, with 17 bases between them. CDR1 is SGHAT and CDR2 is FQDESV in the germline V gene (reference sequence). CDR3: CASGSTGTLNTGELFF. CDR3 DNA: TGTGCCAGCGGTTCAACCGGGACACTGAACACCGGGGAGCTGTTTTTT. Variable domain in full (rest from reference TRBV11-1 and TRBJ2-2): EAEVAQSPRYKITEKSQAVAFWCDPISGHATLYWYRQILGQGPELLVQFQDESVVDDSQLPKDRFSAERLKGVDSTLKIQPAELGDSAMYLCASGSTGTLNTGELFFGEGSRLTVL.

CDR3 sequence: CASSTGQGGEKLFF. CDR3 sequence (DNA): TGTGCCAGTAGCACAGGACAGGGGGGTGAAAAACTGTTTTTT. The rearrangement uses TRBV19 and TRBJ1-4, with TRBD1 matching 10 bases. CDR3 length equals 14 residues. Germline loops: CDR1 LNHDA, CDR2 SQIVND (reference sequence). The J segment lost 7 bases and the V segment lost 6 bases, leaving 5 bases of the junction unmatched.

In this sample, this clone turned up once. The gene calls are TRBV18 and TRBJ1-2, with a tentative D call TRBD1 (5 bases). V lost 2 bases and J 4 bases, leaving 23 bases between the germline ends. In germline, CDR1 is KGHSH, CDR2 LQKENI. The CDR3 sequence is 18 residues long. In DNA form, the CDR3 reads TGTGCCAGCTCACCAAGCTTAGACAGCCGAGGCTCGGTCTATGGCTACACCTTC. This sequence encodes CASSPSLDSRGSVYGYTF.

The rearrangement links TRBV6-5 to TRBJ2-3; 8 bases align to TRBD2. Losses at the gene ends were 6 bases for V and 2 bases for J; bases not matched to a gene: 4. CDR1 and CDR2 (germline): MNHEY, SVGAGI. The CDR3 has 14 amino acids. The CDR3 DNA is TGTGCCAGCAGGCGGGGGGATGACACAGATACGCAGTATTTT. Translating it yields CASRRGDDTDTQYF.

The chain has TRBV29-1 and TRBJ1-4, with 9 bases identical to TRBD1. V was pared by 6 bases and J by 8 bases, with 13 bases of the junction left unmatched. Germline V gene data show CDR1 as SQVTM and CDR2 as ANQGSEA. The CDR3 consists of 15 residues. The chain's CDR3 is CSVTKAGQGSEKLFF. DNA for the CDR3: TGCAGCGTGACAAAAGCGGGACAGGGTTCGGAAAAACTGTTTTTT. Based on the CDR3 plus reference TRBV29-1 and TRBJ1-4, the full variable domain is SAVISQKPSRDICQRGTSLTIQCQVDSQVTMMFWYRQQPGQSLTLIATANQGSEATYESGFVIDKFPISRPNLTFSTLTVSNMSPEDSSIYLCSVTKAGQGSEKLFFGSGTQLSVL.

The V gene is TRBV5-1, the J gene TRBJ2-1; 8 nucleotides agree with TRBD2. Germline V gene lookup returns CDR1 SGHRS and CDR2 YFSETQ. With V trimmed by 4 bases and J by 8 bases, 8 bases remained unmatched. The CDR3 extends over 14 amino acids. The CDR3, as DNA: TGCGCCAGCAGCCGAGCGGGAGAAGTCTATGAGCAGTTCTTC. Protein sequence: CASSRAGEVYEQFF.

CDR3: CASSVDRGLRPQHF. The CDR3, as DNA: TGTGCCAGCAGTGTGGACCGGGGGTTGAGGCCCCAGCATTTT. The chain uses TRBV6-4 and TRBJ1-5; perhaps TRBD1 as D (5 bases). The CDR3 extends over 14 amino acids. Germline CDR1 MRHNA, CDR2 SNTAGT. The ends were cut back, 4 bases at V and 9 bases at J, with 16 bases in the middle.

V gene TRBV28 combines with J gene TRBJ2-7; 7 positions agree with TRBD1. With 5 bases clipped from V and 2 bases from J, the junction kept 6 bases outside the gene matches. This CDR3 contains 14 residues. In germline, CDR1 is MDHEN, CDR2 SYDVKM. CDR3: CASSLDTGAYEQYF. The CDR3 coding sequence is TGTGCCAGCAGTCTAGACACAGGGGCCTACGAGCAGTACTTC.

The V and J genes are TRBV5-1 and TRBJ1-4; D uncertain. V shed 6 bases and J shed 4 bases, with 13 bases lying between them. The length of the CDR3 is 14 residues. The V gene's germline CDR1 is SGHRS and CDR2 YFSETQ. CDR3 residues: CASTVGLFNEKLFF. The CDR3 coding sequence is TGCGCCAGCACGGTTGGACTGTTTAATGAAAAACTGTTTTTT.

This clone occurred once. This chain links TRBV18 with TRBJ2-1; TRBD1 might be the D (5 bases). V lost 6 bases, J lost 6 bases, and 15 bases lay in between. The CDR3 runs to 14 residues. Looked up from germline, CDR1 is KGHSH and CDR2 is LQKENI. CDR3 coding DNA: TGTGCCAGCTCCCCCGCCAGGGCGAGCAATGAGCAGTTCTTC. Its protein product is CASSPARASNEQFF.

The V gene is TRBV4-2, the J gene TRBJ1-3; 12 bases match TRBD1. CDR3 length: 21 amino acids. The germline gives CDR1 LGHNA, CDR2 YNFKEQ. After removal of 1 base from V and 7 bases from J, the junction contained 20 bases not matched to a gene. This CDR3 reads CASSQAGTGGALSGDWNTIYF. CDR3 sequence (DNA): TGTGCCAGCAGCCAAGCTGGGACAGGGGGCGCTTTATCCGGCGATTGGAACACCATATATTTT.

CDR3 protein: CASSQRDGQGASTDTQYF. In DNA form, the CDR3 reads TGTGCCAGCAGCCAGCGTGACGGACAGGGGGCAAGCACAGATACGCAGTATTTT. This chain connects TRBV11-2 to TRBJ2-3; 11 positions match TRBD1. V lost 5 bases to trimming and J lost 0 bases; unmatched junction nucleotides: 10. The germline CDR1 and CDR2 sequences are SGHAT and FQNNGV. The CDR3 loop spans 18 amino acids.